The next 20 T cell receptor beta chains were all read from a single sample in a study of monozygotic twins with inflammatory bowel disease. TCRdb reprocessed the 5' RACE reads; each CDR3 protein has one entry and no DNA is given. Its clone listing holds 420,000 or so distinct CDR3 sequences. The material sequenced was blood. The receptors derive from a human donor with ulcerative colitis or Crohn's disease, or a healthy co-twin of an affected twin (not recorded which).

V gene TRBV4-3 combines with J gene TRBJ2-1; there is no DNA to check the TCRdb D call of TRBD2. Germline CDR1 and CDR2: LGHNA and YSLEER. The CDR3 contains 17 residues. The CDR3 loop reads CASSQDPRGSSYNEQFF.

This chain joins TRBV7-9 and TRBJ1-3; TCRdb lists TRBD1, though no DNA is available to test this call. CDR1 is SEHNR, CDR2 FQNEAQ, per germline (reference sequence). The CDR3 loop spans 12 amino acids. The CDR3: CASSPTRGPIYF.

The chain carries TRBV20-1 and TRBJ1-2. The CDR3 is 12 amino acids. Per germline, CDR1 DFQATT and CDR2 SNEGSKA (reference sequence). The CDR3 sequence is CSARDQTIGYTF.

The chain couples TRBV20-1 to TRBJ2-7; TCRdb indicates TRBD1, and absent DNA this call remains unverified. The CDR3 spans 13 residues. From germline, CDR1 is DFQATT and CDR2 SNEGSKA (reference sequence). The CDR3: CSARDPDTYEQYF.

J is TRBJ1-4 and V is TRBV7-9. The CDR3 runs 17 residues. Germline values: CDR1 SEHNR, CDR2 FQNEAQ (reference sequence). Here the CDR3 reads CASSFGAEGLTNEKLFF.

The rearrangement links TRBV5-6 to TRBJ2-5; TCRdb's D call of TRBD2 is untestable without DNA. The CDR3 extends over 13 amino acids. Germline V lookup: CDR1 SGHDT, CDR2 YYEEEE. CDR3 protein: CASRYLGEETQYF.

The chain recombines TRBV18 with TRBJ2-2; checking the TCRdb D call of TRBD2 is not possible without DNA. The CDR3 contains 16 residues. CDR1 KGHSH and CDR2 LQKENI come from the germline V gene. The CDR3 is CASSPPSGLNTGELFF. The full variable domain, rest sourced from reference TRBV18 and TRBJ2-2, is NAGVMQNPRHLVRRRGQEARLRCSPMKGHSHVYWYRQLPEEGLKFMVYLQKENIIDESGMPKERFSAEFPKEGPSILRIQQVVRGDSAAYFCASSPPSGLNTGELFFGEGSRLTVL.

The chain carries TRBV20-1 and TRBJ2-1; TCRdb proposes TRBD2, but this gene call is untestable without DNA. The CDR3 covers 14 residues. Looked up from germline, CDR1 is DFQATT and CDR2 is SNEGSKA (reference sequence). CDR3 protein: CSASITSGSNEQFF.

The chain couples TRBV4-1 to TRBJ1-1; TCRdb's D gene call, TRBD1, goes unchecked for lack of DNA. Germline V gene lookup returns CDR1 MGHRA and CDR2 YSYEKL. This CDR3 has 15 amino acids. The CDR3 is CASSQVGTVNTEAFF.

The chain combines TRBV18 with TRBJ1-1; there is no DNA to check the TCRdb D call of TRBD1. CDR1 and CDR2 (germline): KGHSH, LQKENI. The CDR3 length is 15 residues. CDR3 loop: CASSPTKQGSTEAFF.

CDR3: CASSLVWQGEYEQYF. The chain is built from TRBV7-9 and TRBJ2-7; the D call of TRBD1 rests on TCRdb alone, since no DNA is present to check it. CDR3 length: 15 amino acids. Looked up from germline, CDR1 is SEHNR and CDR2 is FQNEAQ (reference sequence).

The rearrangement links TRBV3-1 to TRBJ2-1; the TCRdb D gene call, TRBD1, has no DNA to confirm it. Germline V lookup: CDR1 LGHDT, CDR2 YNNKEL (reference sequence). This CDR3 is built from 12 residues. This CDR3 reads CASGGVDNEQFF.

V and J are TRBV18 and TRBJ2-5; there is no DNA to check the TCRdb D call of TRBD1. CDR1 is KGHSH and CDR2 is LQKENI in the germline V gene. CDR3 length equals 15 residues. CDR3 amino acids: CASSGLGTPEETQYF.

The V and J genes are TRBV27 and TRBJ1-2; there is no DNA to check the TCRdb D call of TRBD1. Per germline, CDR1 MNHEY and CDR2 SMNVEV (reference sequence). This CDR3 comprises 14 residues. The CDR3 reads CASSLNGQGYGYTF.

This rearrangement joins TRBV7-9 to TRBJ2-1; TCRdb's D call of TRBD1 is untestable without DNA. Germline CDR1 and CDR2: SEHNR and FQNEAQ (reference sequence). The CDR3 covers 13 residues. The CDR3: CASSLVARREQFF.

The J gene is TRBJ2-7, the V gene TRBV5-6; checking the TCRdb D call of TRBD2 is not possible without DNA. Germline CDR1 and CDR2: SGHDT and YYEEEE. This CDR3 comprises 18 residues. CDR3 in amino acids: CASSPRYGLAAISYEQYF.

The rearrangement uses TRBV7-9 and TRBJ2-4. Germline V gene data show CDR1 as SEHNR and CDR2 as FQNEAQ (reference sequence). CDR3 length: 12 amino acids. The CDR3 region is CASRFRENIQYF. The full variable domain, rest sourced from reference TRBV7-9 and TRBJ2-4, is DTGVSQNPRHKITKRGQNVTFRCDPISEHNRLYWYRQTLGQGPEFLTYFQNEAQLEKSRLLSDRFSAERPKGSFSTLEIQRTEQGDSAMYLCASRFRENIQYFGAGTRLSVL.

This chain links TRBV28 with TRBJ1-2; the TRBD1 assignment by TCRdb is unverifiable without DNA. The germline gives CDR1 MDHEN, CDR2 SYDVKM. The CDR3 runs 12 residues. This CDR3 is CASRSGTLGYTF.

This sequence joins TRBV4-3 and TRBJ2-5; TCRdb designates TRBD2, a call that cannot be tested without DNA. The CDR3 has 15 amino acids. Germline lookup yields CDR1 LGHNA and CDR2 YSLEER. CDR3 protein: CASSQEPLAAETQYF.

This chain joins TRBV7-2 and TRBJ2-5; TCRdb names TRBD2, which stays unverified in the absence of DNA. CDR1 and CDR2 (germline): SGHTA, FQGNSA. The CDR3 covers 16 residues. CDR3: CASSSAGLAGEETQYF.